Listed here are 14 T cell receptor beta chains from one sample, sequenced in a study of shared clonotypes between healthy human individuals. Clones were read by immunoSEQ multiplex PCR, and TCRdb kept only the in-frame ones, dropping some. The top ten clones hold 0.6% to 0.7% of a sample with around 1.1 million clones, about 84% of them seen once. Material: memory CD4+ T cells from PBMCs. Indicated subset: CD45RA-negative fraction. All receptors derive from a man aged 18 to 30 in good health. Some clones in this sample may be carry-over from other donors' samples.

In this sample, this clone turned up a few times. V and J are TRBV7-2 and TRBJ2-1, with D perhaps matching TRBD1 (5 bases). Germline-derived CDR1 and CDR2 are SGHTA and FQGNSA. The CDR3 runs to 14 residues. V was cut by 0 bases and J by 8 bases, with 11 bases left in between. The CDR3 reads CASSLARTGHEQFF. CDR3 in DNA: TGTGCCAGCAGCTTAGCGCGTACAGGACATGAGCAGTTCTTC.

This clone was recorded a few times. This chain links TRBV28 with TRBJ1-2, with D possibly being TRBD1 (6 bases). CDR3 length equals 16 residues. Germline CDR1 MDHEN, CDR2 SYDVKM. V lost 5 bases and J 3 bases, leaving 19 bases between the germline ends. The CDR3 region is CASSPSGARIYYGYTF. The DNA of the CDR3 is TGTGCCAGCAGTCCCTCAGGGGCGCGCATCTACTATGGCTACACCTTC.

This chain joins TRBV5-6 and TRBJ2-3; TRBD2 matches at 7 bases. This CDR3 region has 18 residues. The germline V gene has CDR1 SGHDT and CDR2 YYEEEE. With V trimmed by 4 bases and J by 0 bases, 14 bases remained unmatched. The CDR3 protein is CASSRPLASGFSTDTQYF. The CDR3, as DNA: TGTGCCAGCAGCCGCCCGTTGGCTAGCGGATTTAGCACAGATACGCAGTATTTT. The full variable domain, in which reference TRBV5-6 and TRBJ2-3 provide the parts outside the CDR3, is DAGVTQSPTHLIKTRGQQVTLRCSPKSGHDTVSWYQQALGQGPQFIFQYYEEEERQRGNFPDRFSGHQFPNYSSELNVNALLLGDSALYLCASSRPLASGFSTDTQYFGPGTRLTVL.

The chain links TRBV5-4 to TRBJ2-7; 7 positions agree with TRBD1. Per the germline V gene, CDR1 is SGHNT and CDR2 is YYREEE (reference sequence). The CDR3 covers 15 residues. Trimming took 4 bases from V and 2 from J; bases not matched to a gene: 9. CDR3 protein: CASSPGGTRAYEQYF. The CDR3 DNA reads TGTGCCAGCAGCCCAGGGGGAACTAGAGCCTACGAGCAGTACTTC.

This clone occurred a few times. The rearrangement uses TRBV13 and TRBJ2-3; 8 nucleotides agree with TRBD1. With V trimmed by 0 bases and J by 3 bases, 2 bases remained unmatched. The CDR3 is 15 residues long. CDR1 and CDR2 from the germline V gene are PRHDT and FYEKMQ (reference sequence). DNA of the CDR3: TGTGCCAGCAGCTTAGGGACAGGGGTGACAGATACGCAGTATTTT. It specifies CASSLGTGVTDTQYF.

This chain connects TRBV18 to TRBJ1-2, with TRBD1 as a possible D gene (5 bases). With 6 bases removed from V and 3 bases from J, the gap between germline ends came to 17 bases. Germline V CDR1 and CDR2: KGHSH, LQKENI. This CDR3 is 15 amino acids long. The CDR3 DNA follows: TGTGCCAGCTCTAGGAGTAGGGGAGAAGACTATGGCTACACCTTC. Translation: CASSRSRGEDYGYTF.

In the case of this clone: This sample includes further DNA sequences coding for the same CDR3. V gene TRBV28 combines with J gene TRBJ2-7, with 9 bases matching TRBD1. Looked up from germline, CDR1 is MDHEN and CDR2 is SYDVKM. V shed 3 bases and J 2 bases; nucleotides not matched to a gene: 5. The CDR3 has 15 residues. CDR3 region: CASSFSGQGPYEQYF. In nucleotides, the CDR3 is TGTGCCAGCAGTTTCTCGGGACAGGGCCCCTACGAGCAGTACTTC. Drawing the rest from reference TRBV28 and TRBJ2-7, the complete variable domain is DVKVTQSSRYLVKRTGEKVFLECVQDMDHENMFWYRQDPGLGLRLIYFSYDVKMKEKGDIPEGYSVSREKKERFSLILESASTNQTSMYLCASSFSGQGPYEQYFGPGTRLTVT.

The CDR3 protein is CASSYSDGGVEQYF. In DNA form, the CDR3 reads TGTGCCAGCAGTTACTCAGACGGGGGGGTCGAGCAGTACTTC. The V call is TRBV6-5, the J call TRBJ2-7; TRBD2 aligns across 8 bases. Germline CDR1 MNHEY, CDR2 SVGAGI. The CDR3 runs 14 residues. With 0 bases clipped from V and 6 bases from J, the junction kept 4 bases outside the gene matches.

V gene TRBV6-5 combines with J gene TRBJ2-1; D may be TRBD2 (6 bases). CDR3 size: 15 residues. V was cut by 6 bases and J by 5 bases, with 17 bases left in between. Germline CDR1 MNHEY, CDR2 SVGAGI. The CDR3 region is CASRKLAHEDNEQFF. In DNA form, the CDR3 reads TGTGCCAGCAGGAAACTAGCCCATGAAGACAATGAGCAGTTCTTC.

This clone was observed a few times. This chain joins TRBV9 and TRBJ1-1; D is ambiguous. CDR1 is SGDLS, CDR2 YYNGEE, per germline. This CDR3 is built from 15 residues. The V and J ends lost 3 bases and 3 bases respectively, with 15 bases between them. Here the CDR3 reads CASSEGKEPDTEAFF. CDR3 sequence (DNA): TGTGCCAGCAGCGAGGGAAAAGAGCCTGACACTGAAGCTTTCTTT.

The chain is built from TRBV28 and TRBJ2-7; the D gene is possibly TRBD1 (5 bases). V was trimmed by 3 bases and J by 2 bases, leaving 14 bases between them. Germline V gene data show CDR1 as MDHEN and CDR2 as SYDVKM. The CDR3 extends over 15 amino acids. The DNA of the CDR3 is TGTGCCAGCAGTTTGGTAGGGGCCCTCGCCTACGAGCAGTACTTC. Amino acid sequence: CASSLVGALAYEQYF.

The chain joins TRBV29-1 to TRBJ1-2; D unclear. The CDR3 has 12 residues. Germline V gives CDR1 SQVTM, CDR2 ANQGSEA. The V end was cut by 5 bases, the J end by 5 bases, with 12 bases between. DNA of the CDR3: TGCAGCGTTTCCAGAGACGCATATGGCTACACCTTC. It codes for CSVSRDAYGYTF.

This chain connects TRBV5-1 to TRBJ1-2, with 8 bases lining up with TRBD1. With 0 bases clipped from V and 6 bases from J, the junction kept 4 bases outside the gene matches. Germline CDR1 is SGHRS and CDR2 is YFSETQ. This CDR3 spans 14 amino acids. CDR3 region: CASSLDRGVDGYTF. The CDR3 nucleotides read TGCGCCAGCAGCTTGGACAGGGGGGTGGATGGCTACACCTTC.

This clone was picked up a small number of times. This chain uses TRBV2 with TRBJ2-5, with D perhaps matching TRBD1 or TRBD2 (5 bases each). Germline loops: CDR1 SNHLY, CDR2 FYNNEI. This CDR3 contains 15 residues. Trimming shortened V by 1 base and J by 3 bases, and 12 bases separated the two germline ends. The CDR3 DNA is TGTGCCAGCAGTGAAGACCGGGGCTCAGAAGAGACCCAGTACTTC. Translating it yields CASSEDRGSEETQYF.